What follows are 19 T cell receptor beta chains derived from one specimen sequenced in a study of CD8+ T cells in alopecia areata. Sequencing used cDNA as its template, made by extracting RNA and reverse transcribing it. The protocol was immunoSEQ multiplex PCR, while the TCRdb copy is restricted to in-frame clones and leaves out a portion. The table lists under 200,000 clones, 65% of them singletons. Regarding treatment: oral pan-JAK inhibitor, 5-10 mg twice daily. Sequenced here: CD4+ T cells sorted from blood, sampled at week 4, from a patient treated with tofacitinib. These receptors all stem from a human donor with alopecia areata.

The CDR3 coding sequence is TGCAGCGTGGGGGGGCAGGGCCTTAACTATGGCTACACCTTC. Translated, it gives CSVGGQGLNYGYTF. The genes are TRBV29-1 and TRBJ1-2, with a possible D match to TRBD1 (6 bases). Trimming removed 6 bases from V and 1 base from J, with 15 bases in between. CDR3 length: 14 amino acids. The germline V gene encodes CDR1 SQVTM and CDR2 ANQGSEA.

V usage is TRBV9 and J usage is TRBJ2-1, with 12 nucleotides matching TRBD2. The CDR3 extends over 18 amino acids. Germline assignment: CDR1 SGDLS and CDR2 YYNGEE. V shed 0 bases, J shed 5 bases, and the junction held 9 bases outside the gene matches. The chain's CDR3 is CASSVGPSGGAWNNEQFF. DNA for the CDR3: TGTGCCAGCAGCGTAGGACCTAGCGGGGGGGCCTGGAACAATGAGCAGTTCTTC.

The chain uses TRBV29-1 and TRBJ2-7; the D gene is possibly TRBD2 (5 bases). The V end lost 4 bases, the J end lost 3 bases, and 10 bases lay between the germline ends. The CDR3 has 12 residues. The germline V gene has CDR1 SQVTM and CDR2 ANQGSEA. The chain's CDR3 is CSVVIAGYEQYF. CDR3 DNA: TGCAGCGTTGTAATCGCGGGCTACGAGCAGTACTTC.

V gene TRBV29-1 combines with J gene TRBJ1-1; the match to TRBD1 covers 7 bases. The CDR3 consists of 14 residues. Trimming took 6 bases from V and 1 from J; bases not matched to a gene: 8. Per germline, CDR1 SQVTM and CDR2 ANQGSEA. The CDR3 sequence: CSVQKGAGNTEAFF. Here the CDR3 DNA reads TGCAGCGTCCAAAAGGGGGCTGGGAACACTGAAGCTTTCTTT.

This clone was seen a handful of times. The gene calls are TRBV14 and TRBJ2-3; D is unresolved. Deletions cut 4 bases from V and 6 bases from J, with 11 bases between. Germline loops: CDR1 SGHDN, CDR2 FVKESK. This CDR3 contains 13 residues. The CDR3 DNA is TGTGCCAGCAGCCCTTCGGATGAGGATACGCAGTATTTT. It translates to CASSPSDEDTQYF.

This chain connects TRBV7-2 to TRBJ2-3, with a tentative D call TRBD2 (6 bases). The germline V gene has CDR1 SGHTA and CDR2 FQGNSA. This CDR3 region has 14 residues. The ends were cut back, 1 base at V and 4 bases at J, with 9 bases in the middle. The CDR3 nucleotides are TGTGCCAGCAGCTTAGTCGGGAGAGCAGATACGCAGTATTTT. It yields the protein CASSLVGRADTQYF.

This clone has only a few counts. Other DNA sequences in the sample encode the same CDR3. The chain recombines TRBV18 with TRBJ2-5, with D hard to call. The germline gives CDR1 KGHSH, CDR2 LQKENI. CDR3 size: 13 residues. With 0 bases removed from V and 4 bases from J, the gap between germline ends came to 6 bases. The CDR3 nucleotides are TGTGCCAGCTCACCACCTAGCAGAGAGACCCAGTACTTC. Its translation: CASSPPSRETQYF.

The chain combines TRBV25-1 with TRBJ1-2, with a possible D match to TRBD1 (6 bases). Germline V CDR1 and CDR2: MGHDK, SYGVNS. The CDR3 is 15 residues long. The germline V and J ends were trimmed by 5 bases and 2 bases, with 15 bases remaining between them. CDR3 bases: TGTGCCAGCAGTCTCCATGGGGGCCCCAACTATGGCTACACCTTC. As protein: CASSLHGGPNYGYTF.

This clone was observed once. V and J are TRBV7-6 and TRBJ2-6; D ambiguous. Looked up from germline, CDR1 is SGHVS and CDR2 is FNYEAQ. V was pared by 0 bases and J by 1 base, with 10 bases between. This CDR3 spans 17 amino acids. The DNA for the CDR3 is TGTGCCAGCAGCTTAGCGCTAGGGTCTTCTGGGGCCAACGTCCTGACTTTC. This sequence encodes CASSLALGSSGANVLTF.

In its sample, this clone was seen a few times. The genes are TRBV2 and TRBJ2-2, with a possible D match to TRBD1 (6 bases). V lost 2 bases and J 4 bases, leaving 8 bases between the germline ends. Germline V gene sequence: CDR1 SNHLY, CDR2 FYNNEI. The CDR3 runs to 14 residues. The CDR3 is CASSEIQGTGELFF. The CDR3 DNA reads TGTGCCAGCAGTGAAATACAGGGCACCGGGGAGCTGTTTTTT.

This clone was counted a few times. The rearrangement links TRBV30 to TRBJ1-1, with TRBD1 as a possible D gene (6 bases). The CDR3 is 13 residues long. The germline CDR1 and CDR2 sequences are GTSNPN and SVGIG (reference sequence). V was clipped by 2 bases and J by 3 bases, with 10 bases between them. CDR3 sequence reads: CAWSRDTYTEAFF. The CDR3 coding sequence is TGTGCCTGGAGTCGGGACACCTACACTGAAGCTTTCTTT.

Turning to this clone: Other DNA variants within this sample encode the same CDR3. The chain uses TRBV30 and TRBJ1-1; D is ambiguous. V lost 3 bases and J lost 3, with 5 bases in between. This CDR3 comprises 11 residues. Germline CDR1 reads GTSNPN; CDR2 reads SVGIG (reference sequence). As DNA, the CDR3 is TGTGCCTGGAGAGGGTACACTGAAGCTTTCTTT. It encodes CAWRGYTEAFF.

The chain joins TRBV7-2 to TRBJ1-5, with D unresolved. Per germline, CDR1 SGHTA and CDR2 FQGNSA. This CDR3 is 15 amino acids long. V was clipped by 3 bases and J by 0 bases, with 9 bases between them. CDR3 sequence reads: CASSFVTDSNQPQHF. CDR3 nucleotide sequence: TGTGCCAGCAGCTTCGTTACAGATAGCAATCAGCCCCAGCATTTT.

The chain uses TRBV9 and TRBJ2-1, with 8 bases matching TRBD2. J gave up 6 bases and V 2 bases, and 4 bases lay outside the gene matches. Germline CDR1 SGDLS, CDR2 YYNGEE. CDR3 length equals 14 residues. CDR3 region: CASSVGTSPNEQFF. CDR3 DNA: TGTGCCAGCAGCGTCGGGACTAGTCCCAATGAGCAGTTCTTC.

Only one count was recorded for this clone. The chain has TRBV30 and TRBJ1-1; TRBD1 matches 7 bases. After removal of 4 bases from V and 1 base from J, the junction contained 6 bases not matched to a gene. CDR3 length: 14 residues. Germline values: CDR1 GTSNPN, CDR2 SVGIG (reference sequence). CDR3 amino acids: CAWKQGIRNTEAFF. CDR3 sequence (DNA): TGTGCCTGGAAACAGGGGATTAGGAACACTGAAGCTTTCTTT.

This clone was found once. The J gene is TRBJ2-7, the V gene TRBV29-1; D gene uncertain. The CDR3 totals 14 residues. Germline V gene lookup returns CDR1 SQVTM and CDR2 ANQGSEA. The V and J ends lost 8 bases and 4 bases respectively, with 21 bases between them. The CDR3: CSTILRGSPYEQYF. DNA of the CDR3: TGCAGCACCATTCTCCGCGGAAGCCCTTACGAGCAGTACTTC.

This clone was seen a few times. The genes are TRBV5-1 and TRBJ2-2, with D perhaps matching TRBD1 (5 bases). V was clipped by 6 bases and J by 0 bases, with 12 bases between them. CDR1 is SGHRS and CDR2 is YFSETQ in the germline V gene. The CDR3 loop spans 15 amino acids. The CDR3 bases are TGCGCCAGCACCCGGACAAGCGCGAACACCGGGGAGCTGTTTTTT. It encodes CASTRTSANTGELFF. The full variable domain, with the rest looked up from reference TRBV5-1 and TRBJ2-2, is KAGVTQTPRYLIKTRGQQVTLSCSPISGHRSVSWYQQTPGQGLQFLFEYFSETQRNKGNFPGRFSGRQFSNSRSEMNVSTLELGDSALYLCASTRTSANTGELFFGEGSRLTVL.

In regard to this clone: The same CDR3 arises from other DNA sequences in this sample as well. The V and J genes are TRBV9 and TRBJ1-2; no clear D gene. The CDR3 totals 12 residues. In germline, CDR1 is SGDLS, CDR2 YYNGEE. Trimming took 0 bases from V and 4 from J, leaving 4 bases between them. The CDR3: CASSVDGYGYTF. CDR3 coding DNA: TGTGCCAGCAGCGTAGACGGCTATGGCTACACCTTC.

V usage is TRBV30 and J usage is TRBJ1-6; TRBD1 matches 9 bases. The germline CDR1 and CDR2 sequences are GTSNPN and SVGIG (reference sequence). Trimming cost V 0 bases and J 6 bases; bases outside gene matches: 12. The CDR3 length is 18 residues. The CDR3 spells CAWSVPPTGGSANSPLHF. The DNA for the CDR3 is TGTGCCTGGAGTGTCCCTCCGACAGGGGGATCGGCTAATTCACCCCTCCACTTT.